In its sample, the clone carrying this TCR beta chain was seen a few times. The sample comes from a study of cytomegalovirus exposure and HLA in healthy donors. Vbeta (60) and Jbeta (13) primers were used in the PCR. The table came from immunoSEQ multiplex PCR; TCRdb's copy has only in-frame clones and leaves some out. Altogether 70,000 to 95,000 clones are present, 60% to 80% being singletons, with the ten largest covering under 2.5%. The CDR3 runs to 9 residues. The ends were cut back, 10 bases at V and 10 bases at J, with 10 bases in the middle. Germline CDR1 is LNHNV and CDR2 is YYDKDF (reference sequence).

This clonotype originated in a man between 40 and 49 years old in good health and CMV-seronegative. What was sequenced was PBMCs. V and J are TRBV15 and TRBJ1-1, with no clear D. The CDR3 spells CAKRVRAFF. In DNA, the CDR3 is TGTGCCAAACGGGTTCGAGCTTTCTTT.